This paragraph reports one TCR beta chain. Not enrolled were patients with uncontrolled infection, other autoimmune disease, pregnancy or lactation. This CDR3 is built from 14 residues. Germline V gene lookup returns CDR1 DFQATT and CDR2 SNEGSKA (reference sequence). With 3 bases removed from V and 0 bases from J, the gap between germline ends came to 9 bases. Amplification targeted TCR beta CDR3 regions from RNA transcripts. TCR CDR3 underwent first-round RT-PCR with the HTBI primer set. In TCRdb, the multiplex PCR reads were re-called with MiXCR into one record per CDR3 protein. The sample consists of 500,000 to 600,000 distinct CDR3 sequences, about a sixth of them appearing once. The data were taken from a study of T cells in Graves' hyperthyroidism and ophthalmopathy.

Sequenced material: blood. The chain couples TRBV20-1 to TRBJ2-1, with D perhaps TRBD1 or TRBD2 (5 bases each). The TCR comes from a woman under 30 with Graves' hyperthyroidism. CDR3 coding DNA: TGCAGTGCTAGTCCAGGGAGCTCCTACAATGAGCAGTTCTTC. Translation: CSASPGSSYNEQFF.